The T cell receptor (beta chain) under discussion was sequenced for a study of shared clonotypes between healthy human individuals. Study at large: Contributing individuals were two females and a few males aged 18 to 49. Study-wide findings and caveats: Tissue TCR repertoires likely differ from these blood-only repertoires.

In the case of this clone: Its antigen is undetermined.

Some clones are missing from TCRdb's copy, which holds only in-frame ones; the method was immunoSEQ multiplex PCR. The sample yields about 470,000 clones, more than 75% seen once. Germline CDR1 is MNHEY and CDR2 is SMNVEV (reference sequence). The CDR3 length is 13 residues. After removal of 10 bases from V and 4 bases from J, the junction contained 6 bases not matched to a gene. This receptor was taken from a middle-aged woman in good health. Some clones in this sample may be carry-over from other donors' samples. The V gene is TRBV27, the J gene TRBJ2-2, with 7 bases matching TRBD1. Sequenced: PBMCs. The chain's CDR3 is CATRQGSTGELFF. CDR3 nucleotides: TGTGCCACCCGACAGGGATCCACCGGGGAGCTGTTTTTT.